This T cell receptor beta chain is from a study of shared clonotypes between healthy human individuals (TCRdb year 2020). For the wider study: A few men and a couple of women, aged 18 to 49 years, made up the cohort. Blood TCR repertoires of roughly five healthy adults were deeply sequenced to estimate repertoire size and the extent of clonotype sharing between individuals. To increase sequencing depth and limit assay-specific biases, different laboratories used diverse techniques to prepare libraries and sequence TCR repertoires. Between about 0.94 and 10 billion PBMCs per donor were obtained by leukapheresis. For each donor, CD4 naive and CD4 memory were each run on three plates, CD8 naive on two plates, and CD8 memory on one plate.

Turning to this clone: Its antigen is unknown. The sample holds no much larger clone one base away, and base qualities are not on file.

The investigation overall reported the following: When several donors were compared, the shared fraction of clonotypes was around 5% for naive CD4, around 3.5% for naive CD8, 2.3% for memory CD4, and 0.4% for memory CD8. Because the study included a small number of donors, the genetic and exposure-history diversity represented was limited. Based on pairwise subsampling, the degree of clonotype sharing among donors was expected to be affected by sequencing depth. Sampling was restricted to blood, and TCR repertoires in tissue are likely to differ from TCR repertoires in blood. Compared with non-shared clonotypes, the clonotypes found in all four sorted-subset donors had higher generation probabilities. Rarefaction of sorted-subset datasets indicated incomplete sequencing despite the large sequencing depth. Naive subsets generally had larger estimated clonotype richness than memory subsets.

TCR CDR3 regions were amplified from genomic DNA by multiplex PCR using the deep immunoSEQ assay. Extracted genomic DNA from each cell subset was spread evenly across all wells of several immunoSEQ 96-well plates, with each plate serving as a replicate. For sorted subsets, 150 to 250 ng genomic DNA, equal to 30,000 or so T cell genomes, was loaded into each replicate PCR. Purified libraries were measured with a Qubit 3.0 fluorometer, size-checked on a Bioanalyzer 2100, and measured again with the KAPA Library Quantification kit. Every immunoSEQ 96-well plate was sequenced on a dedicated single-read 150-cycle Illumina NextSeq 550 flow cell. Under the source paper's analysis protocol: Because the immunoSEQ output included only junctional sequences and no quality scores, the filtering could not be the same as the filtering used for full-length reads. To assign V/J genes and CDR3, sequences were annotated using PyIR, a Python wrapper for IgBLAST v1.9, with IMGT germline references. Any read was removed if the V/J assignment was weak (E-value above 1e-6), the CDR3 was missing, or the read contained stop codons, out-of-frame junctions, or ambiguous translated residues. V3J clonotypes were defined as sequences sharing an identical inferred V gene, J gene, and CDR3 amino acid sequence. Percentage overlap between repertoires was calculated by dividing the number of shared unique clonotypes by the size of the smaller repertoire. RTK rarefaction, the Chao1 estimator, and Recon v2.1 estimates of unobserved clonotypes were used to assess repertoire richness. For all TCRbeta clonotypes obtained by the gDNA method from four donors, generation probabilities were computed with OLGA. In TCRdb, the immuneACCESS table is reduced to in-frame sequences with V and J assigned. These tables do not hold every clone; where another copy was compared, an unresolved V gene accounts for under half, and the others remain unexplained. D and trimming come from the DNA, and the V and J calls and clone size come from that table. The sample contains roughly 1 million clones, about 80% of them found a single time. The ten largest make up about 1.5% of the sample.

The donors were healthy, HIV-negative adults with no recently reported acute infections or vaccinations. Only Caucasian adults living in Nashville, Tennessee, USA were represented among the donors. CD4+ T cells were enriched by magnetic negative selection; naive cells were then positively selected on CD45RA, and the negative fraction formed the memory subset. After blood collection by leukapheresis, PBMCs were isolated using Ficoll-Histopaque density gradient centrifugation and then cryopreserved in the vapor phase of liquid nitrogen. Analytical flow cytometry was used to check the purity and quantity of each magnetically sorted T cell population. Genomic DNA was isolated from each sorted fraction and quantified by UV absorbance on a Nanodrop 2000c. The sequence derives from a man younger than 35 in good health. Sequencing used memory CD4+ T cells sorted from blood. The sample's cell subset or site label is to be understood as: CD45RA-negative fraction.

The nucleotides read TGTGCCAGCATTGGGGCGGGCAATGAGCAGTTCTTC. This sequence encodes CASIGAGNEQFF. The chain employs TRBV6-5 and TRBJ2-1; the D gene is tentatively TRBD1 or TRBD2, each matching 5 bases. Based on the germline V gene, the CDR1 and CDR2 sequences are MNHEY and SVGAGI. V is pared back by 7 bases and J by 6 bases, with 10 bases lying between the germline termini. The CDR3 has 12 amino acids, counting the end cysteine and phenylalanine. The CDR3 DNA has 36 bases and is translated from base 1.